This TCR beta chain was recorded in a study of monozygotic twins with cystic fibrosis. The CDR3 length is 11 residues. Germline CDR1 and CDR2: MNHNS and SASEGT. V gave up 1 base and J gave up 7 bases, with 2 bases separating them. Generated by immunoSEQ multiplex PCR, the TCRdb table keeps only in-frame clones and is missing some. The data hold 25,000 to 30,000 clones, with approximately 86% observed a single time. The clonotype was recovered from a girl aged 2 to 9 with cystic fibrosis. V gene TRBV6-1 combines with J gene TRBJ1-5; D uncertain. Source material: blood. The CDR3 region has the DNA TGTGCCAGCAGTGAAGTACAGCCCCAGCATTTT. Amino acids: CASSEVQPQHF.